One and the same sample provided the 14 T cell receptor beta chains below, sequenced in a study of CD8 T cells in ankylosing spondylitis. These receptors have no identified antigens. Study conclusions and caveats: A motif of under ten highly homologous TCR beta variants was seen as apparently characteristic of ankylosing spondylitis blood.

TCRdb reprocessed the 5' RACE reads with MiXCR, giving one entry per CDR3 protein. This table has some 840,000 distinct CDR3 sequences, approximately 12% appearing once. The source material was blood, either unsorted or a sorted T cell fraction (not recorded which). The receptors were sampled from a male donor with ankylosing spondylitis.

Only a few counts were recorded for this clonotype. The rearrangement links TRBV5-1 to TRBJ2-7; 8 positions match TRBD1. This CDR3 region has 16 residues. V lost 3 bases and J lost 3; bases outside the gene matches: 11. In germline, CDR1 is SGHRS, CDR2 YFSETQ. The CDR3 region has the DNA TGCGCCAGCAGCTCCGGGACAGGCCTTTGGGACTACGAGCAGTACTTC. Translating it yields CASSSGTGLWDYEQYF. The variable domain in full, completed from reference TRBV5-1 and TRBJ2-7, reads KAGVTQTPRYLIKTRGQQVTLSCSPISGHRSVSWYQQTPGQGLQFLFEYFSETQRNKGNFPGRFSGRQFSNSRSEMNVSTLELGDSALYLCASSSGTGLWDYEQYFGPGTRLTVT.

A few counts support this clonotype. V is TRBV24-1 and J is TRBJ2-1; TRBD1 aligns across 9 bases. Germline V gene data show CDR1 as KGHDR and CDR2 as SFDVKD. The CDR3 has 17 amino acids. V lost 3 bases, J lost 2 bases, and 7 bases stayed unmatched. CDR3 sequence reads: CATSDPDRGVAYNEQFF. The CDR3 DNA reads as TGTGCCACCAGTGATCCCGACAGGGGGGTCGCCTACAATGAGCAGTTCTTC.

This clonotype was seen many times. This chain connects TRBV7-2 to TRBJ2-7; D not certain. Trimming removed 2 bases from V and 3 bases from J, with 14 bases in between. CDR1 SGHTA and CDR2 FQGNSA come from the germline V gene. This CDR3 contains 15 residues. The CDR3 reads CASSLRVGRNYEQYF. The CDR3 coding sequence is TGTGCCAGCAGCTTAAGGGTCGGCAGAAACTACGAGCAGTACTTC.

V gene TRBV28 combines with J gene TRBJ2-7; TRBD1 agrees at 7 bases. The CDR3 loop spans 16 amino acids. V dropped 6 bases and J dropped 5; count of bases not matched to a gene: 16. The germline V gene has CDR1 MDHEN and CDR2 SYDVKM. CDR3 protein: CASSSPPDRVRDEQYF. In DNA form, the CDR3 reads TGTGCCAGCAGCTCCCCTCCTGACAGGGTCCGGGACGAGCAGTACTTC.

This clonotype was seen more than once but under ten times. The rearrangement links TRBV6-1 to TRBJ2-1; 8 nucleotides match TRBD2. Looked up from germline, CDR1 is MNHNS and CDR2 is SASEGT. V was pared by 6 bases and J by 4 bases, with 11 bases of the junction left unmatched. The CDR3 loop spans 16 amino acids. CDR3 sequence (DNA): TGTGCCAGCAGACCCGGAGTAGCGGGAATTTACAATGAGCAGTTCTTC. Translating gives CASRPGVAGIYNEQFF.

The chain couples TRBV5-1 to TRBJ1-4; D remains ambiguous. Looked up from germline, CDR1 is SGHRS and CDR2 is YFSETQ. The CDR3 is made up of 16 amino acids. The germline V and J ends were trimmed by 0 bases and 7 bases, with 16 bases remaining between them. The CDR3 coding sequence is TGCGCCAGCAGCTTGGGTGGACCCAGGATAAGTGAAAAACTGTTTTTT. It encodes CASSLGGPRISEKLFF.

The chain joins TRBV3-1 to TRBJ2-7, with D perhaps matching TRBD1 (6 bases). The CDR3 is 13 residues long. Germline-derived CDR1 and CDR2 are LGHDT and YNNKEL (reference sequence). V was trimmed by 5 bases and J by 5 bases, leaving 13 bases between them. The CDR3: CASSNRVSHEQYF. In nucleotides, the CDR3 is TGTGCCAGCAGCAACAGGGTTTCCCACGAGCAGTACTTC.

This clonotype was seen only a few times. The chain recombines TRBV20-1 with TRBJ2-1; TRBD2 matches 8 bases. CDR3 length: 14 amino acids. V trimming: 3 bases; J trimming: 7 bases; junction bases outside the gene matches: 8. Germline CDR1 and CDR2: DFQATT and SNEGSKA (reference sequence). CDR3 residues: CSASPSGRRNEQFF. CDR3 nucleotides: TGCAGTGCTAGCCCCAGCGGGAGAAGGAATGAGCAGTTCTTC.

This chain links TRBV12-3 or TRBV12-4 with TRBJ1-6; the D is unclear. The CDR3 has 14 residues. Trimming cost V 2 bases and J 9 bases, with 11 bases left between them. The CDR3 is CASSLRWEVSPLHF. The CDR3 DNA reads as TGTGCCAGCAGTTTAAGGTGGGAGGTTTCACCCCTCCACTTT.

This clonotype has at least ten counts. The chain combines TRBV6-1 with TRBJ2-5; 7 bases map to TRBD1. The CDR3 consists of 13 residues. Germline lookup yields CDR1 MNHNS and CDR2 SASEGT. V gave up 6 bases and J gave up 2 bases; unmatched junction bases: 3. DNA for the CDR3: TGTGCCAGCAGAGGACAGGATCAAGAGACCCAGTACTTC. Encoded protein: CASRGQDQETQYF.

Of note for this clonotype: Since no conserved phenylalanine or tryptophan closes the CDR3, a read error is the likely cause. J is TRBJ2-1 and V is TRBV12-3 or TRBV12-4, with D unclear. V was clipped by 5 bases and J by 10 bases, with 9 bases between them. CDR3 size: 11 residues. The CDR3: CASSLTTEQFL. CDR3 bases: TGTGCCAGCAGTCTAACGACCGAGCAGTTCCTC.

The sample holds many counts of this clonotype. V is TRBV29-1 and J is TRBJ1-1, with D possibly TRBD1 on 5 matching bases. Germline lookup yields CDR1 SQVTM and CDR2 ANQGSEA. The V and J ends lost 7 bases and 1 base respectively, with 13 bases between them. The CDR3 sequence is 13 residues long. CDR3 DNA: TGCAGCGGTTCCCCAGGGTCGAACACTGAAGCTTTCTTT. This encodes CSGSPGSNTEAFF.

This clonotype was seen a handful of times. This rearrangement joins TRBV20-1 to TRBJ2-1, with D perhaps TRBD2 (5 bases). Trimming took off 7 bases at V and 5 bases at J, with 18 bases between the two ends. This CDR3 spans 14 amino acids. Germline loops: CDR1 DFQATT, CDR2 SNEGSKA (reference sequence). The CDR3 DNA follows: TGCAGTGGGTCACAAGCGGAGACGAACAATGAGCAGTTCTTC. Amino acids: CSGSQAETNNEQFF.

This clonotype has only a few counts. J is TRBJ2-1 and V is TRBV5-1; 7 nucleotides agree with TRBD2. Trimming at V came to 4 bases and at J to 1 base, leaving 11 bases not matched to a gene. This CDR3 has 17 amino acids. Germline V gene data show CDR1 as SGHRS and CDR2 as YFSETQ. CDR3 DNA: TGCGCCAGCAGCCGGGGTTTGCGGGGGAGATCCTACAATGAGCAGTTCTTC. Translating gives CASSRGLRGRSYNEQFF.